This entry concerns a single TCR beta chain. This record belongs to a study of T cell changes during pregnancy in multiple sclerosis. Clones were sequenced by immunoSEQ multiplex PCR, and TCRdb holds only the in-frame ones, with some missing. Found here are tens of thousands of clones, approximately 94% of them singletons; the top ten hold around 0.38%. Per the germline V gene, CDR1 is LNHDA and CDR2 is SQIVND (reference sequence). V shed 3 bases and J 7 bases; nucleotides not matched to a gene: 5. The CDR3 has 15 amino acids. The receptor was isolated from a female donor with multiple sclerosis, enrolled in a pregnancy study. Sequences were derived from CD4+ T cells from peripheral blood mononuclear cells, sampled in the second trimester of pregnancy. J is TRBJ2-3 and V is TRBV19, with 12 bases matching TRBD2. CDR3 coding DNA: TGTGCCAGTAGTATCGGACTAGCGGGATTCAATACGCAGTATTTT. The encoded protein is CASSIGLAGFNTQYF.